The 31 T cell receptor beta chains below were found in one sample sequenced in a study of blood T cell repertoires in COVID-19. Only in-frame clones appear in the TCRdb table, and some are missing; sequencing was by immunoSEQ multiplex PCR. The table records about 64,000 clones, about 86% of them present only once. The sample taken for sequencing was peripheral blood. The receptors here all came from a middle-aged man with acute or convalescent COVID-19.

The rearrangement uses TRBV7-5 and TRBJ1-2; the listed D gene, TRBD1, was not tested against the DNA. TRBV7-5 counts as a pseudogene. The CDR3 sequence is 13 residues long. As DNA, the CDR3 is TGTGCCAGAAGCTTAGACAGCCTCTATGGCTACACCTTC. Translated: CARSLDSLYGYTF.

The V call is TRBV5-1, the J call TRBJ2-4; 11 bases agree with TRBD2. The CDR3 length is 18 residues. Germline V gene lookup returns CDR1 SGHRS and CDR2 YFSETQ. Trimming removed 4 bases from V and 0 bases from J; junction bases left unmatched: 9. The CDR3 loop is CASSPGLAAPLAKNIQYF. The CDR3 region has the DNA TGCGCCAGCAGCCCGGGACTAGCGGCGCCTCTAGCCAAAAACATTCAGTACTTC.

CDR3 in amino acids: CASTTSGTFDQPQHF. As DNA, the CDR3 is TGTGCCAGCACCACCTCCGGGACATTTGATCAGCCCCAGCATTTT. V usage is TRBV28 and J usage is TRBJ1-5; a possible D gene is TRBD1 (6 bases). Germline CDR1 reads MDHEN; CDR2 reads SYDVKM. V shed 7 bases and J shed 5 bases, with 18 bases lying between them. CDR3 length: 15 residues.

The V call is TRBV29-1, the J call TRBJ1-1; 7 positions match TRBD1. With 7 bases clipped from V and 4 bases from J, the junction kept 3 bases outside the gene matches. CDR1 and CDR2 from the germline V gene are SQVTM and ANQGSEA. The CDR3 runs 11 residues. The CDR3 loop reads CSGQGPTEAFF. The CDR3 bases are TGCAGCGGACAGGGCCCCACTGAAGCTTTCTTT.

This rearrangement joins TRBV7-9 to TRBJ2-6, with D possibly matching TRBD1 (7 bases). Germline V gene sequence: CDR1 SEHNR, CDR2 FQNEAQ (reference sequence). This CDR3 comprises 21 residues. Trimming took 7 bases from V and 0 from J, leaving 28 bases between them. The CDR3 reads CASTPLEPGDREYSGANVLTF. The CDR3 region has the DNA TGTGCCAGCACCCCGTTAGAACCGGGGGACAGAGAGTACTCTGGGGCCAACGTCCTGACTTTC.

The chain recombines TRBV11-2 with TRBJ2-5; the D gene is possibly TRBD1 (6 bases). CDR1 SGHAT and CDR2 FQNNGV come from the germline V gene. The CDR3 covers 15 residues. V lost 0 bases and J 5 bases, leaving 13 bases between the germline ends. CDR3 DNA sequence: TGTGCCAGCAGCTTAGATGGGACACGCCACGAGACCCAGTACTTC. It encodes CASSLDGTRHETQYF.

The chain links TRBV14 to TRBJ2-4; possibly TRBD2 for D (5 bases). Looked up from germline, CDR1 is SGHDN and CDR2 is FVKESK. Trimming pared 1 base from V and 9 bases from J, leaving 10 bases between. The CDR3 extends over 13 amino acids. DNA of the CDR3: TGTGCCAGCAGCCAAGTTACGGGGAGCATTCAGTACTTC. Protein product: CASSQVTGSIQYF.

The chain uses TRBV9 and TRBJ2-5; 9 nucleotides line up with TRBD2. Germline trimming cut 0 bases from V and 5 bases from J; bases unmatched to any gene: 8. The germline CDR1 and CDR2 sequences are SGDLS and YYNGEE. This CDR3 has 16 amino acids. The CDR3 here is CASSVAAAGGHETQYF. CDR3 nucleotides: TGTGCCAGCAGCGTAGCTGCGGCGGGGGGGCATGAGACCCAGTACTTC.

This chain uses TRBV11-2 with TRBJ2-7; 8 bases match TRBD2. CDR3 length: 15 residues. Looked up from germline, CDR1 is SGHAT and CDR2 is FQNNGV. Trimming removed 0 bases from V and 3 bases from J; junction bases left unmatched: 4. The DNA for the CDR3 is TGTGCCAGCAGCTTAGACCGCGGGGGGCTCTACGAGCAGTACTTC. Encoded protein: CASSLDRGGLYEQYF.

CDR3 protein: CASSLAGTGRNSPLHF. CDR3 nucleotides: TGTGCCAGCAGCCTCGCGGGGACAGGGAGGAATTCACCCCTCCACTTT. The chain has TRBV7-9 and TRBJ1-6, with 9 positions matching TRBD1. The V and J ends lost 5 bases and 7 bases, in that order; junction bases with no gene match: 9. The CDR3 extends over 16 amino acids. Germline V gene data show CDR1 as SEHNR and CDR2 as FQNEAQ (reference sequence).

CDR3 sequence (DNA): TGTGCCAGCAGTGAAGTCCCAGGGAATCAGCCCCAGCATTTT. This codes for CASSEVPGNQPQHF. This chain uses TRBV6-1 with TRBJ1-5, with TRBD1 as a possible D gene (5 bases). The V gene lost 1 base and the J gene lost 4 bases, with 8 bases spanning the gap. The CDR3 runs 14 residues. The germline gives CDR1 MNHNS, CDR2 SASEGT.

A single count supports this clone. For the CDR3, the DNA is TGTGCCAGCAGCTTGAATCCGGTATCCTACAATGAGCAGTTCTTC. Amino acids: CASSLNPVSYNEQFF. The chain is built from TRBV5-4 and TRBJ2-1, with D unclear. Germline V gene sequence: CDR1 SGHNT, CDR2 YYREEE (reference sequence). Trimming took 1 base from V and 1 from J, leaving 9 bases between them. The CDR3 loop spans 15 amino acids. The variable domain in full, with the rest retrieved from reference TRBV5-4 and TRBJ2-1, is ETGVTQSPTHLIKTRGQQVTLRCSSQSGHNTVSWYQQALGQGPQFIFQYYREEENGRGNFPPRFSGLQFPNYSSELNVNALELDDSALYLCASSLNPVSYNEQFFGPGTRLTVL.

This chain connects TRBV27 to TRBJ1-1, with D perhaps matching TRBD1 (6 bases). CDR1 is MNHEY, CDR2 SMNVEV, per germline (reference sequence). Trimming removed 4 bases from V and 0 bases from J, with 12 bases in between. The length of the CDR3 is 15 residues. The DNA of the CDR3 is TGTGCCAGCAGTTCCAACAGGGTAATGAACACTGAAGCTTTCTTT. It specifies CASSSNRVMNTEAFF.

The V gene is TRBV19, the J gene TRBJ1-2; tentatively, D is TRBD1 (5 bases). Germline-derived CDR1 and CDR2 are LNHDA and SQIVND (reference sequence). CDR3 length: 13 residues. V was cut by 4 bases and J by 5 bases, with 11 bases left in between. CDR3: CASSTPGGYGYTF. As DNA, the CDR3 is TGTGCCAGTAGTACTCCGGGGGGTTATGGCTACACCTTC.

The rearrangement links TRBV29-1 to TRBJ2-7, with a tentative D call TRBD2 (7 bases). The V gene's germline CDR1 is SQVTM and CDR2 ANQGSEA. The germline V and J ends were trimmed by 4 bases and 6 bases, with 13 bases remaining between them. The CDR3 is made up of 12 amino acids. This chain's CDR3 is CSVGQGRAEQYF. DNA of the CDR3: TGCAGCGTTGGGCAGGGGAGGGCCGAGCAGTACTTC.

This rearrangement joins TRBV6-4 to TRBJ1-6; the D gene is possibly TRBD1 (6 bases). Looked up from germline, CDR1 is MRHNA and CDR2 is SNTAGT. V was cut by 4 bases and J by 10 bases, with 14 bases left in between. This CDR3 spans 14 amino acids. CDR3 sequence (DNA): TGTGCCAGCAGTGTTACAGGGTCAGGGTCACCCCTCCACTTT. This translates into CASSVTGSGSPLHF.

The rearrangement joins TRBV12-3 or TRBV12-4 to TRBJ1-2; D is unresolved. V lost 6 bases to trimming and J lost 8 bases, with 16 bases between them. This CDR3 has 13 amino acids. CDR3 sequence: CASSSSGGGGYTF. As DNA, the CDR3 is TGTGCCAGCAGCTCCTCAGGCGGCGGGGGCTACACCTTC.

The chain combines TRBV14 with TRBJ1-4, with D tentatively TRBD1 (5 bases). The CDR3 contains 18 residues. Germline loops: CDR1 SGHDN, CDR2 FVKESK. Trimming stripped 1 base from V and 0 bases from J, with 15 bases between. CDR3: CASSQAGVWGPTNEKLFF. The CDR3 DNA sequence: TGTGCCAGCAGCCAAGCGGGCGTTTGGGGCCCAACTAATGAAAAACTGTTTTTT.

The chain couples TRBV5-1 to TRBJ1-4, with D uncertain. Germline-derived CDR1 and CDR2 are SGHRS and YFSETQ. This CDR3 contains 13 residues. The ends were cut back, 8 bases at V and 8 bases at J, with 16 bases in the middle. In nucleotides, the CDR3 is TGCGCCAGTTCAACTCACCTGAGGGAAAAACTGTTTTTT. This sequence encodes CASSTHLREKLFF.

As concerns this clone: One end of the junction is discordant with germline, which a read error may explain. V usage is TRBV6-2 or TRBV6-3 and J usage is TRBJ1-3; D is ambiguous. The CDR3 spans 12 residues. From germline, CDR1 is MNHEY and CDR2 SVGEGT. The CDR3 sequence is CASSYSRAGGDF. The CDR3, as DNA: TGTGCCAGCAGTTACTCTCGCGCCGGCGGGGATTTT.

The genes are TRBV6-5 and TRBJ1-2; maybe TRBD1 (6 bases). Germline lookup yields CDR1 MNHEY and CDR2 SVGAGI. The CDR3 extends over 15 amino acids. V was pared by 7 bases and J by 4 bases, with 19 bases between. Written as DNA, the CDR3 is TGTGCCAGCACTAAGGGGGGGCAGGGGAGCTATGGCTACACCTTC. Its translation is CASTKGGQGSYGYTF.

V and J are TRBV4-1 and TRBJ1-4, with D uncertain. V lost 0 bases to trimming and J lost 8 bases, with 16 bases between them. This CDR3 region has 16 residues. Germline V gene data show CDR1 as MGHRA and CDR2 as YSYEKL. CDR3 sequence: CASSQDRGGRTEKLFF. The CDR3 DNA is TGCGCCAGCAGCCAAGATCGGGGAGGCCGCACGGAAAAACTGTTTTTT.

V usage is TRBV7-8 and J usage is TRBJ1-1, with D maybe TRBD1 (6 bases). Germline values: CDR1 SGHVS, CDR2 FQNEAQ. Trimming shortened V by 5 bases and J by 5 bases, and 12 bases separated the two germline ends. This CDR3 is built from 13 residues. The CDR3 DNA is TGTGCCAGCAGCCCCGACAGGAGAACTGAAGCTTTCTTT. It translates to CASSPDRRTEAFF.

The J gene is TRBJ2-2, the V gene TRBV3-1 (or the pseudogene TRBV3-2), with 7 bases aligning to TRBD1. The CDR3 is 16 residues long. The junction had 16 bases not matched to a gene; V was cut back by 8 bases and J by 7 bases. CDR1 is LGHDT and CDR2 is YNNKEL in the germline V gene (reference sequence). The CDR3 spells CASRTPIGGAGGELFF. CDR3 nucleotide sequence: TGTGCCAGCCGAACTCCTATAGGGGGCGCTGGCGGGGAGCTGTTTTTT.

The chain recombines TRBV6-2 or TRBV6-3 with TRBJ1-5, with D unresolved. From germline, CDR1 is MNHEY and CDR2 SVGEGT. This CDR3 is built from 18 residues. Trimming shortened V by 0 bases and J by 4 bases, and 19 bases separated the two germline ends. CDR3 DNA sequence: TGTGCCAGCAGTTACTCCCCCGGGGATCCCCCACCGAATCAGCCCCAGCATTTT. Translated: CASSYSPGDPPPNQPQHF.

The chain has TRBV5-4 and TRBJ1-1; no clear D. Germline CDR1 is SGHNT and CDR2 is YYREEE (reference sequence). V lost 0 bases and J lost 8, with 8 bases in between. The CDR3 is made up of 12 amino acids. CDR3 nucleotide sequence: TGTGCCAGCAGCTTGGGGGTCGGGGAAGCTTTCTTT. As protein: CASSLGVGEAFF.

This sequence joins TRBV30 and TRBJ1-5; tentatively, D is TRBD1 (6 bases). Deletions cut 3 bases from V and 4 bases from J, with 13 bases between. The CDR3 is made up of 14 amino acids. From germline, CDR1 is GTSNPN and CDR2 SVGIG (reference sequence). CDR3 protein: CAWSLLQGNQPQHF. As DNA, the CDR3 is TGTGCCTGGAGCCTGCTACAGGGAAATCAGCCCCAGCATTTT.

This chain joins TRBV5-1 and TRBJ2-7; 9 bases fit TRBD1. Germline trimming cut 6 bases from V and 2 bases from J; bases unmatched to any gene: 6. The CDR3 is 14 residues long. CDR1 and CDR2 (germline): SGHRS, YFSETQ. Here the CDR3 DNA reads TGCGCCAGCAACCCGGGACAGGGACCCTACGAGCAGTACTTC. It encodes CASNPGQGPYEQYF. The full variable domain, completed using reference TRBV5-1 and TRBJ2-7, is KAGVTQTPRYLIKTRGQQVTLSCSPISGHRSVSWYQQTPGQGLQFLFEYFSETQRNKGNFPGRFSGRQFSNSRSEMNVSTLELGDSALYLCASNPGQGPYEQYFGPGTRLTVT.

The V call is TRBV10-3, the J call TRBJ1-6; the D is unclear. The CDR3 has 15 residues. V lost 8 bases and J lost 5, with 16 bases in between. CDR1 and CDR2 (germline): ENHRY, SYGVKD. CDR3: CAIQRTPSDNSPLHF. Here the CDR3 DNA reads TGTGCCATCCAAAGGACTCCTTCGGATAATTCACCCCTCCACTTT.

The chain uses TRBV4-1 and TRBJ1-2, with TRBD1 matching 7 bases. The junction had 0 bases not matched to a gene; V was cut back by 3 bases and J by 8 bases. The CDR3 runs 11 residues. CDR1 and CDR2 from the germline V gene are MGHRA and YSYEKL. The chain's CDR3 is CASSQTGGYTF. In DNA form, the CDR3 reads TGCGCCAGCAGCCAGACAGGGGGCTACACCTTC.

The V call is TRBV11-3, the J call TRBJ1-1, with a tentative D call TRBD1 (6 bases). The CDR3 runs to 17 residues. The germline V gene encodes CDR1 SGHNT and CDR2 YENEEA. The V gene lost 5 bases and the J gene lost 1 base, with 20 bases spanning the gap. CDR3 nucleotides: TGTGCCAGCAGCGCGAGAGGGGGTCGCCAGAAGAACACTGAAGCTTTCTTT. Encoded protein: CASSARGGRQKNTEAFF.